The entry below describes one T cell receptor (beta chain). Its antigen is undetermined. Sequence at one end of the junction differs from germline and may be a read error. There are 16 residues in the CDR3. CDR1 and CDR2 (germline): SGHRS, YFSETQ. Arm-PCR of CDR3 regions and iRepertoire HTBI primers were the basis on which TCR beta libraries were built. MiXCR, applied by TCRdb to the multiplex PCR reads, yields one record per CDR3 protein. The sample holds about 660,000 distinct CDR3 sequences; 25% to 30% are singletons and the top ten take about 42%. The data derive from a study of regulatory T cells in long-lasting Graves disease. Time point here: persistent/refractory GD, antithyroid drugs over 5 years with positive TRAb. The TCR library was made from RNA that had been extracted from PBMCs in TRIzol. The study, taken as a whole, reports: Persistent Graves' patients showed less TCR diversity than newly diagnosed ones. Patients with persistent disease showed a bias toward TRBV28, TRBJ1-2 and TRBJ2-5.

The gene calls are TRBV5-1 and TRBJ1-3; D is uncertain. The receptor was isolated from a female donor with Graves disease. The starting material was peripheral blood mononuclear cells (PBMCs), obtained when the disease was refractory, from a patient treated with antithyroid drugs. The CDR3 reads CVSSRFDGTSGNTIYF. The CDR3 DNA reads TGCGTCAGCAGCAGATTCGACGGCACCTCTGGAAACACCATATATTTT.